This T cell receptor beta chain was sequenced during a study of cytomegalovirus exposure and HLA in healthy donors. Study findings and constraints: The authors enumerated 150 to 200 TCR beta chains as linked to cytomegalovirus. It was found in a later analysis that first-cohort TCR clusters tended to co-occur in the 120 validation repertoires.

With 4 bases removed from V and 2 bases from J, the gap between germline ends came to 8 bases. CDR1 and CDR2 (germline): SGHNT, YENEEA. CDR3 length: 14 amino acids. Concerning this clone itself: Its target is not known.

The donors formed part of the roughly 120-subject validation cohort, distinct from the approximately 670-subject first cohort. Produced via immunoSEQ multiplex PCR; TCRdb's table is partial and in-frame only. Found here are 55,000 to 70,000 clones, roughly nine tenths of them singletons; the top ten hold just over 3%. The genes are TRBV11-3 and TRBJ2-2; D is undetermined. This clonotype was sampled from a man in his late teens or twenties in good health and CMV-seronegative. Specimen: PBMCs. CDR3 DNA sequence: TGTGCCAGCAGCTCGACTGTTAACACCGGGGAGCTGTTTTTT. Encoded protein: CASSSTVNTGELFF.